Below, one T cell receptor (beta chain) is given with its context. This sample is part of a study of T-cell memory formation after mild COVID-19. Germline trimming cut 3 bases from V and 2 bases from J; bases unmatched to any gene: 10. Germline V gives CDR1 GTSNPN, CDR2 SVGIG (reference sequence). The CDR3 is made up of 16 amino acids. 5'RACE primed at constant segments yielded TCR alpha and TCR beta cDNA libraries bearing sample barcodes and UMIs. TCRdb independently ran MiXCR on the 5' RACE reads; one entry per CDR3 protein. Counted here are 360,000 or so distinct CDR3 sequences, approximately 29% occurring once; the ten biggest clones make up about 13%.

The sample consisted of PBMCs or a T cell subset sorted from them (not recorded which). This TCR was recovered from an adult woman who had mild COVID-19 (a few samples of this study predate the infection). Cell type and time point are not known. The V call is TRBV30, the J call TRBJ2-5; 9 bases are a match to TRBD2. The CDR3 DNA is TGTGCCTGGAGAAGCCAACTAGCGGGTCTTCAAGAGACCCAGTACTTC. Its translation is CAWRSQLAGLQETQYF.